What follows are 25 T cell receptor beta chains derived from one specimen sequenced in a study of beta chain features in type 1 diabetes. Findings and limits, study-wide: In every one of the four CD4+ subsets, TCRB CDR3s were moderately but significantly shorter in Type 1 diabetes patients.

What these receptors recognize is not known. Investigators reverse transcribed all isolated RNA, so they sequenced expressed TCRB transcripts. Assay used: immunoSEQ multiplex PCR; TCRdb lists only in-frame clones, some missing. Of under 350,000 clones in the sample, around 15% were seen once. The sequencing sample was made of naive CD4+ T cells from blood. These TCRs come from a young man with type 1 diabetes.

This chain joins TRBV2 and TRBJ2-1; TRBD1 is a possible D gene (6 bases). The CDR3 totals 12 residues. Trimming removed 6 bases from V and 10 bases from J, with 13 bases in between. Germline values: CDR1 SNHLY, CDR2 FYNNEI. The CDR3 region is CASRGAGNEQFF. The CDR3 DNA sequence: TGTGCCAGCAGGGGGGCGGGTAACGAGCAGTTCTTC.

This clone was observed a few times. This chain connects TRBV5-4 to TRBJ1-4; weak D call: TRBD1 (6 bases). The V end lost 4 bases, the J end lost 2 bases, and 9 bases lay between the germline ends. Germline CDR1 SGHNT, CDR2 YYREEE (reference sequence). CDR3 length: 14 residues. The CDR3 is CASSLGQTNEKLFF. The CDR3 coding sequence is TGTGCCAGCAGCCTTGGACAGACTAATGAAAAACTGTTTTTT.

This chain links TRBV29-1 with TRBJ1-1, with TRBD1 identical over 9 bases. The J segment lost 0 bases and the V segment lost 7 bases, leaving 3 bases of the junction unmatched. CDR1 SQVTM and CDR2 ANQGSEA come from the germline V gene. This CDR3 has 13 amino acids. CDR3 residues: CSGGDRVNTEAFF. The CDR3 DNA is TGCAGCGGGGGGGACAGGGTGAACACTGAAGCTTTCTTT.

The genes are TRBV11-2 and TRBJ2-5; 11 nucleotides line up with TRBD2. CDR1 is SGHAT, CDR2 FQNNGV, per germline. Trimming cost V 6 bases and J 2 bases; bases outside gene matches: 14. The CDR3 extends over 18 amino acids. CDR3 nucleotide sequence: TGTGCCAGCAGTCAGCCGGGGGGACTAGCGGAAGCTCAAGAGACCCAGTACTTC. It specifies CASSQPGGLAEAQETQYF.

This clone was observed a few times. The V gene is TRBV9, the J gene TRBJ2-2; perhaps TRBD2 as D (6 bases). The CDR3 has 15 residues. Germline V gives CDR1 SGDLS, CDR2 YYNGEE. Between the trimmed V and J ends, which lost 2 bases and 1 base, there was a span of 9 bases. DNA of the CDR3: TGTGCCAGCAGCGTTGGGGGGAAGAACACCGGGGAGCTGTTTTTT. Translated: CASSVGGKNTGELFF.

The CDR3 protein is CASSLGSGINSGANVLTF. For the CDR3, the DNA is TGTGCCAGCAGCTTAGGTAGCGGGATTAACTCTGGGGCCAACGTCCTGACTTTC. The chain joins TRBV7-2 to TRBJ2-6; 8 nucleotides agree with TRBD2. Germline V gene lookup returns CDR1 SGHTA and CDR2 FQGNSA. The CDR3 runs to 18 residues. The V segment lost 1 base and the J segment 0 bases; nucleotides outside the gene matches: 5.

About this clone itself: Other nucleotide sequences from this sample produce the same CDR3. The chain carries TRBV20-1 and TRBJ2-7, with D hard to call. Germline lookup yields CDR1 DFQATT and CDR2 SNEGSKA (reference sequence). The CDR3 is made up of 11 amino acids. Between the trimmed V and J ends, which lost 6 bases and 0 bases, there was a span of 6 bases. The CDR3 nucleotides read TGCAGTGCCGGAGACTCCTACGAGCAGTACTTC. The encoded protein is CSAGDSYEQYF.

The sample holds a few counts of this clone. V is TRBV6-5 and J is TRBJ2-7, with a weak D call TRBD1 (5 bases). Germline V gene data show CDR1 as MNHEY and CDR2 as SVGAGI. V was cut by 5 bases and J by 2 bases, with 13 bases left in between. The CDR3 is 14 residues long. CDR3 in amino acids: CASSTDSLAYEQYF. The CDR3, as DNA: TGTGCCAGCAGTACCGACAGCCTTGCCTACGAGCAGTACTTC.

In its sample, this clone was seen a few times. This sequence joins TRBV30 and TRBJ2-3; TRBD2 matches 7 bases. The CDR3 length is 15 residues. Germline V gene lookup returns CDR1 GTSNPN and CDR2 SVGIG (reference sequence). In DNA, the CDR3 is TGTGCACCAGCCCGCGGGGGATGGGGCACAGATACGCAGTATTTT. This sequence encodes CAPARGGWGTDTQYF.

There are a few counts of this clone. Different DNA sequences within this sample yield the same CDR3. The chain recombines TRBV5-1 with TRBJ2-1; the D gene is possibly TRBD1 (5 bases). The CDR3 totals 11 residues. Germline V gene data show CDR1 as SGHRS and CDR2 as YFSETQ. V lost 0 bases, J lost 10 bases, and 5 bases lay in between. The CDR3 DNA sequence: TGCGCCAGCAGCTTGGACAGGGAGCAGTTCTTC. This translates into CASSLDREQFF. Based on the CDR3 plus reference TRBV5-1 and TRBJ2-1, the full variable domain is KAGVTQTPRYLIKTRGQQVTLSCSPISGHRSVSWYQQTPGQGLQFLFEYFSETQRNKGNFPGRFSGRQFSNSRSEMNVSTLELGDSALYLCASSLDREQFFGPGTRLTVL.

CDR3 in DNA: TGTGCCAGCAGCCAAGATACCCCGCGCGAAAAACTGTTTTTT. Translating gives CASSQDTPREKLFF. This chain links TRBV4-2 with TRBJ1-4; D is uncertain. Germline assignment: CDR1 LGHNA and CDR2 YNFKEQ. V shed 0 bases and J shed 8 bases, with 10 bases lying between them. This CDR3 is 14 amino acids long.

The CDR3 protein is CASGRSSYEQYF. CDR3 bases: TGTGCCAGCGGGAGGAGCTCCTACGAGCAGTACTTC. The chain is built from TRBV14 and TRBJ2-7; D may be TRBD2 (6 bases). The germline V gene encodes CDR1 SGHDN and CDR2 FVKESK. V dropped 8 bases and J dropped 0 bases, with 8 bases sitting between them. The CDR3 totals 12 residues.

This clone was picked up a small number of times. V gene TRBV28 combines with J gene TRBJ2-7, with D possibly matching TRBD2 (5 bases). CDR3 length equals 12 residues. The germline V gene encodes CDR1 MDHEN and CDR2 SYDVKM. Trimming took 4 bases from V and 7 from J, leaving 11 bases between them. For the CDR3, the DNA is TGTGCCAGCAGTTCGGTTTCGGGGGAGCAGTACTTC. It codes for CASSSVSGEQYF. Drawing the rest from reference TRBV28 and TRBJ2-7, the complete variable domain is DVKVTQSSRYLVKRTGEKVFLECVQDMDHENMFWYRQDPGLGLRLIYFSYDVKMKEKGDIPEGYSVSREKKERFSLILESASTNQTSMYLCASSSVSGEQYFGPGTRLTVT.

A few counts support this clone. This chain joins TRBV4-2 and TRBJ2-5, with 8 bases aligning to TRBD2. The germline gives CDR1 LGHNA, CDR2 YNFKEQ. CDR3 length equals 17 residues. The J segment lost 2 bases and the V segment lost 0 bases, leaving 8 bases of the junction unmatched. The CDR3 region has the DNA TGTGCCAGCAGCCAAGATATAATTACTAGCGGACAAGAGACCCAGTACTTC. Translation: CASSQDIITSGQETQYF.

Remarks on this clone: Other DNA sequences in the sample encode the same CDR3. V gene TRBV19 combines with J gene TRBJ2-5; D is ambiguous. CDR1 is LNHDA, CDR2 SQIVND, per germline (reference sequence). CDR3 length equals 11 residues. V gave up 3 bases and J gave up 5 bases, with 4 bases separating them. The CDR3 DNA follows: TGTGCCAGTAGTATGCGGGAGACCCAGTACTTC. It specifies CASSMRETQYF.

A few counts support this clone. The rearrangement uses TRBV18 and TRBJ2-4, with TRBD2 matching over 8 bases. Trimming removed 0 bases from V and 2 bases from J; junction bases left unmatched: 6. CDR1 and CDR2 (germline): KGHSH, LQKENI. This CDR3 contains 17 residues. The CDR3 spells CASSPPRSSGPKNIQYF. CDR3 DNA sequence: TGTGCCAGCTCACCACCGAGGTCTAGCGGGCCCAAAAACATTCAGTACTTC.

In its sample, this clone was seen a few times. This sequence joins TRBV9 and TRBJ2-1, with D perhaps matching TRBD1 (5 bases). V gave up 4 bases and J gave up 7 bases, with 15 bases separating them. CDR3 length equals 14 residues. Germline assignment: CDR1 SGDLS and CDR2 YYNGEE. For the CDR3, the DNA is TGTGCCAGCAGCTTGATACCAGCAGGGAATGAGCAGTTCTTC. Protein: CASSLIPAGNEQFF.

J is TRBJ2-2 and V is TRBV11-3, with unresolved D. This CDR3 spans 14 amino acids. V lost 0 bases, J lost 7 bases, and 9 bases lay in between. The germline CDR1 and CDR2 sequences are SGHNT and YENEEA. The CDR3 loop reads CASSLDLHGGELFF. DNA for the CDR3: TGTGCCAGCAGCTTAGATCTGCACGGCGGGGAGCTGTTTTTT.

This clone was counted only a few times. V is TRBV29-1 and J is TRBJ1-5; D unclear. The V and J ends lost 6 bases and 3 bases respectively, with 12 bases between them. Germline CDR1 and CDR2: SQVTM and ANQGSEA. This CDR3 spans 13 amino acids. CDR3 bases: TGCAGCGTCAGAGCCCAGGACAATCAGCCCCAGCATTTT. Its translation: CSVRAQDNQPQHF.

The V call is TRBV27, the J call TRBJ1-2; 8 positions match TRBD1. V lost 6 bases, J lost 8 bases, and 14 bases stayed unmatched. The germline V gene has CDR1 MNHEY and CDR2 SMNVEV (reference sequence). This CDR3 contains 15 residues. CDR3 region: CASRTQGAGQHGYTF. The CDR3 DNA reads TGTGCCAGCAGGACTCAGGGGGCCGGCCAACACGGCTACACCTTC.

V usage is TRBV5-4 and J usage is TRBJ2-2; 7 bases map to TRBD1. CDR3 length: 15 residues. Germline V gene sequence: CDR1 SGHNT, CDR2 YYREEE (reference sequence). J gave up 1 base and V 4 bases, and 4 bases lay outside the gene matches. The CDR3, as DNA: TGTGCCAGCAGCAGGGGACAGAGGAACACCGGGGAGCTGTTTTTT. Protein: CASSRGQRNTGELFF.

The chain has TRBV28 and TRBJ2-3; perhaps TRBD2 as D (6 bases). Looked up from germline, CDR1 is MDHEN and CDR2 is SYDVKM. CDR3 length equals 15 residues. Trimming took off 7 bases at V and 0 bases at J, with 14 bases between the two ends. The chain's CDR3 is CASTVGRGSTDTQYF. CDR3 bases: TGTGCCAGCACTGTGGGGCGGGGAAGCACAGATACGCAGTATTTT.

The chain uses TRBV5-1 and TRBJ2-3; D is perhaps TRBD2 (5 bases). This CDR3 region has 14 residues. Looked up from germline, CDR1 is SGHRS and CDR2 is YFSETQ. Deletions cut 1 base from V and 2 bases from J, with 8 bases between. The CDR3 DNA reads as TGCGCCAGCAGCTTGCGAGGGAACACAGATACGCAGTATTTT. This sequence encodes CASSLRGNTDTQYF. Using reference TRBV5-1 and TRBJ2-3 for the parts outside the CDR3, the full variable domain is KAGVTQTPRYLIKTRGQQVTLSCSPISGHRSVSWYQQTPGQGLQFLFEYFSETQRNKGNFPGRFSGRQFSNSRSEMNVSTLELGDSALYLCASSLRGNTDTQYFGPGTRLTVL.

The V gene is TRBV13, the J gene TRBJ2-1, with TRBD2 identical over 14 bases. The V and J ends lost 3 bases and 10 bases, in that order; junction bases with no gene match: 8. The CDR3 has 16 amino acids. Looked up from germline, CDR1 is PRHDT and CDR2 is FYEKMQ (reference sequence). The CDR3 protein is CASSFRGTSGRGEQFF. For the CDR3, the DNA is TGTGCCAGCAGCTTCCGTGGGACTAGCGGGAGAGGCGAGCAGTTCTTC.

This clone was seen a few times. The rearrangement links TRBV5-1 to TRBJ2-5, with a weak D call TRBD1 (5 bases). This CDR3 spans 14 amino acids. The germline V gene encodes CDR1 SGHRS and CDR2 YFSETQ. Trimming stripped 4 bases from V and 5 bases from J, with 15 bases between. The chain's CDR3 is CASSRIGDSETQYF. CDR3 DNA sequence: TGCGCCAGCAGCCGAATAGGGGATAGTGAGACCCAGTACTTC.